This T cell receptor beta chain originates from a study of blood T cell repertoires in COVID-19. About the study: Material from acute and convalescent COVID-19 was sourced from the United States, Italy and Spain.

Per the germline V gene, CDR1 is SGHTA and CDR2 is FQGNSA. Losses at the gene ends were 1 base for V and 4 bases for J; bases not matched to a gene: 8. The length of the CDR3 is 16 residues. Original processing notes: Nucleated cell number was recorded as an estimate derived from reference gene primer amplification. Generated by immunoSEQ multiplex PCR, the TCRdb table keeps only in-frame clones and is missing some. The D gene and trimming were derived from the DNA, and the V and J assignments and clone size from that table. The sample holds about 150,000 clones, about nine tenths seen once. This TCR was recovered from a woman aged 60-70 years with active or convalescent COVID-19. This chain links TRBV7-2 with TRBJ2-7, with 9 bases lining up with TRBD1. Sequenced sample: peripheral blood. CDR3 sequence reads: CASSLDGTGKWYEQYF. The CDR3 coding sequence is TGTGCCAGCAGCTTAGACGGGACAGGGAAATGGTACGAGCAGTACTTC.